This is a list of T cell receptor beta chains from one sample in a study of blood T cell repertoires in COVID-19. Measured with immunoSEQ multiplex PCR; TCRdb has only the in-frame clones, and not every one. The sample carries roughly 200,000 clones, around 86% recorded once. Sample: peripheral blood. These receptors all stem from a woman of 80 years or more with COVID-19, enrolled during active disease. Both conserved end residues are part of each CDR3. The order of the fields is J gene, CDR3 length, V gene, clone size, D gene, CDR3 DNA, CDR3 protein. The D gene is left open where the match is weak. Size values are once, few and many counts, or a class for expanded clones, and some rows have none.

>TRBJ1-1|14|TRBV6-5|-|-
TGTGCCAGCAGCCTACGGACTACGAACACTGAAGCTTTCTTT
CASSLRTTNTEAFF
>TRBJ2-3|15|TRBV5-1|-|TRBD2
TGCGCCAGCAGCTTGGTTTTCCGGGGGGAGGATACGCAGTATTTT
CASSLVFRGEDTQYF
>TRBJ2-1|15|TRBV7-2|-|TRBD1
TGTGCCAGCAGCCCGATTAAAACAGGGGGCAATGAGCAGTTCTTC
CASSPIKTGGNEQFF
>TRBJ1-1|17|TRBV5-8|-|-
TGTGCCAGCAGCATTGGACAGCCTCGAACGGCGAACACTGAAGCTTTCTTT
CASSIGQPRTANTEAFF
>TRBJ2-5|15|TRBV6-5|-|TRBD2
TGTGCCAGCAGTTACACGTGGGGGGCGGGAGGGACCCAGTACTTC
CASSYTWGAGGTQYF
>TRBJ2-3|20|TRBV10-1|-|-
TGCGCCAGCAGTGGGGGCGCGACTGTCCACCCGCTTACTAGCACAGATACGCAGTATTTT
CASSGGATVHPLTSTDTQYF
>TRBJ1-5|13|TRBV6-5|once|-
TGTGCCAGCCACATAAGTAGCAATCAGCCCCAGCATTTT
CASHISSNQPQHF
>TRBJ2-7|11|TRBV5-1|-|-
TGCGCCAGCAGCGACAACTACGAGCAGTACTTC
CASSDNYEQYF
>TRBJ2-3|11|TRBV3-1/TRBV3-2|-|-
TGTGCCACCCGGGGCACAGATACGCAGTATTTT
CATRGTDTQYF
>TRBJ2-7|14|TRBV6-1|-|TRBD1
TGTGCCAGCAGTGAGTCCAGGGGGCTCTACGAGCAGTACTTC
CASSESRGLYEQYF
>TRBJ2-7|18|TRBV7-5|once|-
TGTGCCAGAAGCTCCGCGCTAGCGGGAGGGTCAATCGCCAACGAGCAGTACTTC
CARSSALAGGSIANEQYF
>TRBJ1-2|14|TRBV7-8|-|-
TGTGCCAGCCCTTCTGGGCAGGAAAACTATGGCTACACCTTC
CASPSGQENYGYTF
>TRBJ1-3|16|TRBV5-1|-|TRBD1
TGCGCCAGCAGCTTCTCCGGACAGGGGGCTTTAGACACCATATATTTT
CASSFSGQGALDTIYF
>TRBJ2-3|21|TRBV30|-|TRBD2
TGTGCCTGGATCGTAAACGGGACTAGCGGGGGGGCCCACTCTAGCACAGATACGCAGTATTTT
CAWIVNGTSGGAHSSTDTQYF
>TRBJ1-2|15|TRBV13|once|TRBD1
TGTGCCAGCAGCTTAGCCCTTACCAAGGGGGCTGGCTACACCTTC
CASSLALTKGAGYTF
>TRBJ1-1|15|TRBV4-2|-|-
TGTGCCAGCAGCCCTAAGGGGGGGCGAGACACTGAAGCTTTCTTT
CASSPKGGRDTEAFF
>TRBJ1-2|14|TRBV27|-|-
TGTGCCAGCAGTTCCCGGAACACAACAGGGGGCTACACCTTC
CASSSRNTTGGYTF
>TRBJ1-3|18|TRBV4-2|-|-
TGTGCCAGCAGCCTAACGCCGGGGGGGGTTGGCTCTGGAAACACCATATATTTT
CASSLTPGGVGSGNTIYF
>TRBJ1-3|16|TRBV27|-|TRBD1
TGTGCCAGCAGTCCCTGGGACAGGGGTGCCGGAAACACCATATATTTT
CASSPWDRGAGNTIYF
>TRBJ1-2|13|TRBV7-2|-|TRBD1
TGTGCCAGCAGCCTCGACAGGGTCTATGGCTACACCTTC
CASSLDRVYGYTF
>TRBJ2-7|12|TRBV19|-|TRBD1
TGTGCCAGTAGTGGACAGGGCTTCGAGCAGTACTTC
CASSGQGFEQYF
>TRBJ2-1|17|TRBV19|-|TRBD2
TGTGCCAGTAGCCCACTAGCGGGAGCAGGTAGCTACAATGAGCAGTTCTTC
CASSPLAGAGSYNEQFF
>TRBJ1-1|15|TRBV5-1|-|TRBD1
TGCGCCAGCAGCTTGGTCACAGGGGGAGGCACTGAAGCTTTCTTT
CASSLVTGGGTEAFF
>TRBJ2-3|15|TRBV6-1|-|TRBD1
TGTGCCAGCAGTTGGACAGGGGGGGGCACAGATACGCAGTATTTT
CASSWTGGGTDTQYF
>TRBJ1-2|15|TRBV14|-|-
TGTGCCAGCAGCCAATCAATCAACCCATTTAGTGGCTACACCTTC
CASSQSINPFSGYTF
>TRBJ1-1|12|TRBV3-1/TRBV3-2|-|-
TGTGCCAGCAGCAAGCTAGGGGGTGAAGCTTTCTTT
CASSKLGGEAFF
>TRBJ2-7|11|TRBV19|-|TRBD1
TGTGCCAAGGACAGGGCGTGCGAGCAGTACTTC
CAKDRACEQYF
>TRBJ2-7|15|TRBV18|-|-
TGTGCCAGCTCACCAGACCAGGTACCCTCAGACGAGCAGTACTTC
CASSPDQVPSDEQYF
>TRBJ1-2|14|TRBV30|-|TRBD1
TGTGCCTGGAGAAGGGGACAGGGCAACTATGGCTACACCTTC
CAWRRGQGNYGYTF
>TRBJ2-4|15|TRBV25-1|-|-
TGTGCCAGCAGTGATGGGTCAGGGTATAAAAACATTCAGTACTTC
CASSDGSGYKNIQYF
>TRBJ1-5|13|TRBV7-8|-|TRBD1
TGTGCCAGCAGCTTCGGGACAGGGGAATCCCAGCATTTT
CASSFGTGESQHF
>TRBJ1-2|13|TRBV6-2/TRBV6-3|-|-
TGTGCCAGCAGTACCCCCGAGCGTTTTGGCTACACCTTC
CASSTPERFGYTF